The 5 T cell receptor beta chains reported below all come from one sample, sequenced in a study of blood T cell repertoires in COVID-19. Assay: immunoSEQ multiplex PCR; the TCRdb copy retains only in-frame clones and omits some. This sample yields around 300,000 clones, of which about 80% are seen a single time; 8% to 9.5% belongs to the top ten. Sequences were obtained from peripheral blood. These receptors were obtained from a woman between 50 and 59 years old who had recovered from COVID-19.

CDR3: CASNNITSAVKNIQYF. The CDR3 DNA reads TGTGCCAGCAATAATATAACTAGCGCAGTCAAAAACATTCAGTACTTC. This chain uses TRBV2 with TRBJ2-4, with 7 bases identical to TRBD2. The trim removed 7 bases at V and 3 bases at J, leaving 12 bases unmatched. Looked up from germline, CDR1 is SNHLY and CDR2 is FYNNEI. The CDR3 sequence is 16 residues long.

J is TRBJ2-7 and V is TRBV5-1, with 14 bases matching TRBD2. The length of the CDR3 is 18 residues. Per germline, CDR1 SGHRS and CDR2 YFSETQ. Trimming cost V 4 bases and J 1 base; bases outside gene matches: 10. The CDR3 protein is CASSTTTSGRAYSYEQYF. In DNA, the CDR3 is TGCGCCAGCAGCACGACGACTAGCGGGAGGGCTTATTCCTACGAGCAGTACTTC.

V usage is TRBV30 and J usage is TRBJ1-1, with a possible D match to TRBD1 (5 bases). The V end was cut by 3 bases, the J end by 0 bases, with 8 bases between. The V gene's germline CDR1 is GTSNPN and CDR2 SVGIG (reference sequence). The CDR3 sequence is 13 residues long. The CDR3 protein is CAWRVGVNTEAFF. For the CDR3, the DNA is TGTGCCTGGAGGGTAGGGGTGAACACTGAAGCTTTCTTT.

This clone was detected once. The rearrangement joins TRBV5-1 to TRBJ2-1, with 10 nucleotides matching TRBD2. The CDR3 runs to 17 residues. The V and J ends lost 4 bases and 7 bases, in that order; junction bases with no gene match: 14. Germline CDR1 is SGHRS and CDR2 is YFSETQ. This CDR3 is CASSRGVVAGGLNEQFF. In nucleotides, the CDR3 is TGCGCCAGCAGCCGGGGGGTGGTAGCGGGAGGATTGAATGAGCAGTTCTTC.

The chain recombines TRBV5-5 with TRBJ2-4; D possibly corresponds to TRBD1 (6 bases). There are 14 residues in the CDR3. Looked up from germline, CDR1 is SGHKS and CDR2 is YYEKEE (reference sequence). V was pared by 1 base and J by 5 bases, with 10 bases between. CDR3 in DNA: TGTGCCAGCAGCTTGAAAGGGGGAGAAAACATTCAGTACTTC. Its translation: CASSLKGGENIQYF.